Following are 22 T cell receptor beta chains from one sample sequenced in a study of blood T cell repertoires in COVID-19. Produced via immunoSEQ multiplex PCR; TCRdb's table is partial and in-frame only. The sample yields 350,000 to 400,000 clones, roughly 90% seen once. The sample comprised peripheral blood. Receptor source: a man younger than 30 with active or convalescent COVID-19.

The genes are TRBV28 and TRBJ2-2, with D tentatively TRBD1 (6 bases). The CDR3 runs 16 residues. CDR1 is MDHEN, CDR2 SYDVKM, per germline. Trimming took 3 bases from V and 2 from J, leaving 13 bases between them. The CDR3, as DNA: TGTGCCAGCAGTTTCGGTCAACAGGGTAACACCGGGGAGCTGTTTTTT. Protein sequence: CASSFGQQGNTGELFF.

This clone came up once. The chain couples TRBV30 to TRBJ1-3; 8 bases fit TRBD1. The J segment lost 7 bases and the V segment lost 4 bases, leaving 9 bases of the junction unmatched. The CDR3 runs to 14 residues. The V gene's germline CDR1 is GTSNPN and CDR2 SVGIG (reference sequence). The CDR3 region is CAWTRTGRGNTIYF. The CDR3 coding sequence is TGTGCCTGGACCAGGACAGGGCGCGGGAACACCATATATTTT.

J is TRBJ2-1 and V is TRBV20-1; 8 bases align to TRBD2. The germline gives CDR1 DFQATT, CDR2 SNEGSKA (reference sequence). The trim removed 3 bases at V and 0 bases at J, leaving 10 bases unmatched. This CDR3 has 17 residues. The CDR3 DNA follows: TGCAGTGCTAGTGCCCACTTTAGCGGGATCTCCTACAATGAGCAGTTCTTC. Its protein product is CSASAHFSGISYNEQFF.

J is TRBJ1-5 and V is TRBV27; a possible D gene is TRBD1 (6 bases). V lost 6 bases to trimming and J lost 7 bases, with 13 bases between them. The CDR3 has 13 residues. The germline V gene has CDR1 MNHEY and CDR2 SMNVEV (reference sequence). The CDR3 coding sequence is TGTGCCAGCAGCCAAAGGGGGAAGCAGCCCCAGCATTTT. Protein sequence: CASSQRGKQPQHF.

The V gene is TRBV7-9, the J gene TRBJ1-4; D is undetermined. The CDR3 has 14 residues. V lost 3 bases and J lost 8, with 13 bases in between. The germline V gene has CDR1 SEHNR and CDR2 FQNEAQ (reference sequence). CDR3 sequence: CASSFETTGEKLFF. DNA for the CDR3: TGTGCCAGCAGCTTTGAAACGACGGGGGAAAAACTGTTTTTT.

This chain connects TRBV5-1 to TRBJ1-3, with TRBD1 as a possible D gene (6 bases). Trimming cost V 4 bases and J 3 bases, with 23 bases left between them. Germline V gene sequence: CDR1 SGHRS, CDR2 YFSETQ. The CDR3 has 18 amino acids. CDR3: CASSLSGDKVEDGNTIYF. The CDR3 DNA reads as TGCGCCAGCAGCCTATCAGGGGACAAGGTCGAGGATGGAAACACCATATATTTT. The full variable domain, completed using reference TRBV5-1 and TRBJ1-3, is KAGVTQTPRYLIKTRGQQVTLSCSPISGHRSVSWYQQTPGQGLQFLFEYFSETQRNKGNFPGRFSGRQFSNSRSEMNVSTLELGDSALYLCASSLSGDKVEDGNTIYFGEGSWLTVV.

A remark on this clone: Within the sample, other DNA sequences also encode this same CDR3. The chain joins TRBV19 to TRBJ2-3, with D perhaps TRBD2 (6 bases). V lost 3 bases to trimming and J lost 6 bases, with 7 bases between them. This CDR3 is 12 amino acids long. Germline V CDR1 and CDR2: LNHDA, SQIVND (reference sequence). The CDR3 DNA follows: TGTGCCAGTAGTATTGGGGGGGATACGCAGTATTTT. This encodes CASSIGGDTQYF. The full variable domain, with the rest looked up from reference TRBV19 and TRBJ2-3, is DGGITQSPKYLFRKEGQNVTLSCEQNLNHDAMYWYRQDPGQGLRLIYYSQIVNDFQKGDIAEGYSVSREKKESFPLTVTSAQKNPTAFYLCASSIGGDTQYFGPGTRLTVL.

The chain employs TRBV21-1 and TRBJ1-4; the table's D call, TRBD1, has no DNA check behind it. TRBV21-1 is deemed a pseudogene. The CDR3 spans 17 residues. Written as DNA, the CDR3 is TGTGCCAGCAGCAAAAAAATAGACAGGGGGAAGGGCGAAAAACTGTTTTTT. As protein: CASSKKIDRGKGEKLFF.

This rearrangement joins TRBV5-5 to TRBJ2-5; 7 bases line up with TRBD1. The germline gives CDR1 SGHKS, CDR2 YYEKEE (reference sequence). This CDR3 region has 15 residues. Germline trimming cut 4 bases from V and 1 base from J; bases unmatched to any gene: 7. CDR3 sequence reads: CASSIRDSSQETQYF. In nucleotides, the CDR3 is TGTGCCAGCAGCATTAGGGACAGCTCCCAAGAGACCCAGTACTTC.

This chain connects TRBV29-1 to TRBJ2-7; the D is unclear. The CDR3 has 13 amino acids. Germline assignment: CDR1 SQVTM and CDR2 ANQGSEA. Between the trimmed V and J ends, which lost 0 bases and 3 bases, there was a span of 9 bases. The CDR3 sequence is CSVEDPTFYEQYF. The DNA of the CDR3 is TGCAGCGTTGAAGATCCAACTTTCTACGAGCAGTACTTC.

This sequence joins TRBV7-3 and TRBJ2-2; 8 positions match TRBD1. V trimming: 6 bases; J trimming: 3 bases; junction bases outside the gene matches: 9. The CDR3 covers 16 residues. Germline-derived CDR1 and CDR2 are SGHTA and FQGTGA. In nucleotides, the CDR3 is TGTGCCAGCAGGTCCGGCAGGGGGCGCGACACCGGGGAGCTGTTTTTT. Its translation: CASRSGRGRDTGELFF. The whole variable domain, filled in from reference TRBV7-3 and TRBJ2-2, reads GAGVSQTPSNKVTEKGKYVELRCDPISGHTALYWYRQSLGQGPEFLIYFQGTGAADDSGLPNDRFFAVRPEGSVSTLKIQRTERGDSAVYLCASRSGRGRDTGELFFGEGSRLTVL.

This clone turned up a few times. The gene calls are TRBV6-1 and TRBJ2-7; D gene ambiguous. The germline V gene has CDR1 MNHNS and CDR2 SASEGT. Trimming stripped 0 bases from V and 7 bases from J, with 16 bases between. There are 15 residues in the CDR3. CDR3 nucleotides: TGTGCCAGCAGTGAAGCGCAGACCGGGTCGAGAGAGCAGTACTTC. It is translated as CASSEAQTGSREQYF.

This chain connects TRBV3-1 (or the pseudogene TRBV3-2) to TRBJ2-3, with 10 bases fitting TRBD2. Germline values: CDR1 LGHDT, CDR2 YNNKEL (reference sequence). This CDR3 is built from 16 residues. Trimming at V came to 1 base and at J to 4 bases, leaving 5 bases not matched to a gene. DNA of the CDR3: TGTGCCAGCAGCCAAGCCAGCGGGGGGGCCCCAGATACGCAGTATTTT. Residues: CASSQASGGAPDTQYF.

The chain uses TRBV27 and TRBJ1-6; D perhaps matches TRBD1 (5 bases). The ends were cut back, 7 bases at V and 3 bases at J, with 28 bases in the middle. The CDR3 sequence is 20 residues long. The germline V gene has CDR1 MNHEY and CDR2 SMNVEV (reference sequence). The CDR3 bases are TGTGCCAGCACCCCTACCCGTCCAGGGTACTTGCGTCACTATAATTCACCCCTCCACTTT. Translation gives CASTPTRPGYLRHYNSPLHF.

The rearrangement links TRBV28 to TRBJ1-1, with D unresolved. CDR3 length: 13 residues. V lost 2 bases and J lost 10, with 14 bases in between. Germline-derived CDR1 and CDR2 are MDHEN and SYDVKM. The CDR3 reads CASSLLQAYGAFF. CDR3 DNA sequence: TGTGCCAGCAGTTTACTCCAGGCTTACGGAGCTTTCTTT.

The chain is built from TRBV5-6 and TRBJ1-1; 7 bases are a match to TRBD1. CDR3 length: 15 residues. Trimming took 3 bases from V and 1 from J; bases not matched to a gene: 6. CDR1 is SGHDT and CDR2 is YYEEEE in the germline V gene. In DNA, the CDR3 is TGTGCCAGCAGCTCCGACAACAGGGGGAACACTGAAGCTTTCTTT. Its protein product is CASSSDNRGNTEAFF. The variable domain in full, completed from reference TRBV5-6 and TRBJ1-1, reads DAGVTQSPTHLIKTRGQQVTLRCSPKSGHDTVSWYQQALGQGPQFIFQYYEEEERQRGNFPDRFSGHQFPNYSSELNVNALLLGDSALYLCASSSDNRGNTEAFFGQGTRLTVV.

The CDR3 reads CASSPGGGNYGYTF. CDR3 nucleotides: TGTGCCAGCAGTCCGGGTGGGGGCAACTATGGCTACACCTTC. The J gene is TRBJ1-2, the V gene TRBV27, with a possible D match to TRBD1 (6 bases). The germline V gene encodes CDR1 MNHEY and CDR2 SMNVEV (reference sequence). This CDR3 has 14 amino acids. V was trimmed by 5 bases and J by 2 bases, leaving 12 bases between them.

The rearrangement uses TRBV29-1 and TRBJ2-3, with 10 bases lining up with TRBD1. Germline loops: CDR1 SQVTM, CDR2 ANQGSEA. The junction had 10 bases not matched to a gene; V was cut back by 0 bases and J by 4 bases. This CDR3 contains 17 residues. CDR3 DNA: TGCAGCGTTGAAGAAAGACCGGGACAGGGGCCCCCAGATACGCAGTATTTT. Amino acid sequence: CSVEERPGQGPPDTQYF.

J is TRBJ2-2 and V is TRBV4-2, with 7 bases fitting TRBD1. Looked up from germline, CDR1 is LGHNA and CDR2 is YNFKEQ. V shed 1 base and J 3 bases; nucleotides not matched to a gene: 5. The CDR3 has 16 amino acids. CDR3 coding DNA: TGTGCCAGCAGCCAAGGACAGGGCGGTCACACCGGGGAGCTGTTTTTT. This encodes CASSQGQGGHTGELFF.

The chain is built from TRBV11-2 and TRBJ2-7; 8 nucleotides agree with TRBD1. V shed 5 bases and J 0 bases; nucleotides not matched to a gene: 15. The CDR3 spans 18 residues. Germline CDR1 is SGHAT and CDR2 is FQNNGV. The DNA for the CDR3 is TGTGCCAGCAGCCAAAACCGACAGGGGATCCGCATCTCCTACGAGCAGTACTTC. Amino acid sequence: CASSQNRQGIRISYEQYF.

This clone was observed once. The V call is TRBV19, the J call TRBJ1-1, with D perhaps matching TRBD1 (5 bases). CDR3 length: 14 residues. V lost 1 base, J lost 4 bases, and 10 bases lay in between. The germline CDR1 and CDR2 sequences are LNHDA and SQIVND (reference sequence). CDR3 loop: CASSIGAGPTEAFF. CDR3 coding DNA: TGTGCCAGTAGTATAGGGGCAGGGCCCACTGAAGCTTTCTTT. Full variable domain (remainder filled in from reference TRBV19 and TRBJ1-1): DGGITQSPKYLFRKEGQNVTLSCEQNLNHDAMYWYRQDPGQGLRLIYYSQIVNDFQKGDIAEGYSVSREKKESFPLTVTSAQKNPTAFYLCASSIGAGPTEAFFGQGTRLTVV.

This CDR3 reads CASSYRGDTEAFF. As DNA, the CDR3 is TGTGCCAGCTCTTACAGGGGCGACACTGAAGCTTTCTTT. This chain uses TRBV18 with TRBJ1-1, with 7 bases matching TRBD1. Unmatched junction bases numbered 4, after V lost 6 bases and J lost 3 bases. The CDR3 has 13 amino acids. Germline V gene sequence: CDR1 KGHSH, CDR2 LQKENI.